Listed below are T cell receptor beta chains from one sample, sequenced in a study of blood T cell repertoires in COVID-19. The data were produced by immunoSEQ multiplex PCR, yet TCRdb's version contains in-frame clones alone and is incomplete. The sample carries about 200,000 clones, approximately 86% recorded once. Sequenced: PBMCs or T cells enriched from blood (not recorded which). The source of these receptors is a woman aged 35 to 49 in a cohort exposed to, infected with or recovered from COVID-19 (not recorded which). Each CDR3 is given with its conserved first and last residue. The order of the fields is D gene, J gene, clone size, V gene, CDR3 DNA, CDR3 protein. D genes are given only for firm matches. For some rows the clone size is stated as once, few or many, or as a class when expanded; others skip it.

D gene: .
J gene: TRBJ1-6
clone size: once
V gene: TRBV21-1
CDR3 DNA: TGTGCCAGCAGCGCGGTATCAGCAGGGAATGAGTTAGGTTCACCCCTCCACTTT
CDR3 protein: CASSAVSAGNELGSPLHF

D gene: TRBD2
J gene: TRBJ2-7
clone size: .
V gene: TRBV5-1
CDR3 DNA: TGCGCCAGCAGCTCAAGGACTAGCGGGGCGGGGAGTTACGAGCAGTACTTC
CDR3 protein: CASSSRTSGAGSYEQYF

D gene: TRBD1
J gene: TRBJ1-6
clone size: few
V gene: TRBV4-1
CDR3 DNA: TGCGCCAGCAGCCAAGCCGGGACAGGGAATTCACCCCTCCACTTT
CDR3 protein: CASSQAGTGNSPLHF

D gene: TRBD2
J gene: TRBJ2-3
clone size: .
V gene: TRBV2
CDR3 DNA: TGTGCCAGCACCGGGACTAGCCGGCTGGATACGCAGTATTTT
CDR3 protein: CASTGTSRLDTQYF

D gene: .
J gene: TRBJ1-1
clone size: .
V gene: TRBV21-1
CDR3 DNA: TGTGCCAGCAGCAAACCGGGACAGGGGGTGACTATGACTGAAGCTTTCTTT
CDR3 protein: CASSKPGQGVTMTEAFF

D gene: .
J gene: TRBJ2-7
clone size: few
V gene: TRBV5-5
CDR3 DNA: TGTGCCAGCAGCTTGCAGGGTTACGAGCAGTACTTC
CDR3 protein: CASSLQGYEQYF

D gene: TRBD1
J gene: TRBJ2-7
clone size: .
V gene: TRBV24-1
CDR3 DNA: TGTGCCACCAGTGAACCCGATCAGGACAGGGACTACGAGCAGTACTTC
CDR3 protein: CATSEPDQDRDYEQYF

D gene: .
J gene: TRBJ1-2
clone size: .
V gene: TRBV28
CDR3 DNA: TGTGCCAGCAGTTTCCGGGTGGGCTATGGCTACACCTTC
CDR3 protein: CASSFRVGYGYTF

D gene: TRBD2
J gene: TRBJ2-7
clone size: .
V gene: TRBV4-1
CDR3 DNA: TGCGCCAGCAGCCAAGGGGGACTAGCGGGGGCCTCCTACGAGCAGTACTTC
CDR3 protein: CASSQGGLAGASYEQYF

D gene: .
J gene: TRBJ1-1
clone size: .
V gene: TRBV5-5
CDR3 DNA: TGTGCCAGCAGCTTGCCAGGGGAAGCCACTGAAGCTTTCTTT
CDR3 protein: CASSLPGEATEAFF

D gene: .
J gene: TRBJ1-1
clone size: .
V gene: TRBV19
CDR3 DNA: TGTGCCAGTAGTATTGCAGGGCGCGGCACTGAAGCTTTCTTT
CDR3 protein: CASSIAGRGTEAFF

D gene: .
J gene: TRBJ1-5
clone size: .
V gene: TRBV10-3
CDR3 DNA: TGTGCCATCAGTGACTGGTTCACCTCGGTGACGGAGTGCAATCAGCCCCAGCATTTT
CDR3 protein: CAISDWFTSVTECNQPQHF

D gene: TRBD2
J gene: TRBJ2-5
clone size: .
V gene: TRBV9
CDR3 DNA: TGTGCCAGCGGAGGAGGAGAAGCGGGGGGTGCAATGCTGACCCAGTACTTC
CDR3 protein: CASGGGEAGGAMLTQYF

D gene: .
J gene: TRBJ1-1
clone size: .
V gene: TRBV5-8
CDR3 DNA: TGTGCCAGCAGCTCGGACTGGATTGTTGAGGCTTTCTTT
CDR3 protein: CASSSDWIVEAFF

D gene: .
J gene: TRBJ1-6
clone size: .
V gene: TRBV5-1
CDR3 DNA: TGCGCCAGCAGCTTGACAGGCCCAAATTCACCCCTCCACTTT
CDR3 protein: CASSLTGPNSPLHF

D gene: TRBD1
J gene: TRBJ1-1
clone size: .
V gene: TRBV11-2
CDR3 DNA: TGTGCCAGCAGCCTCAGGGGGACTGAAGCTTTCTTT
CDR3 protein: CASSLRGTEAFF